A selection of T cell receptor beta chains follows, all from one sample in a study of blood T cell repertoires in COVID-19. Clones were sequenced by immunoSEQ multiplex PCR, and TCRdb holds only the in-frame ones, with some missing. The top ten hold approximately 10% of the sample, which has about 180,000 clones, about 81% seen once. Sample: peripheral blood. The source of these receptors is a woman older than 75 with COVID-19, enrolled during active disease. Each CDR3 is given with its conserved first and last residue. D genes are given only for firm matches. Clone size is stated in some rows and not others, as once, few, many or a class when expanded.

cdr3_aa: CASSYSRSQETQYF
cdr3_nt: TGTGCCAGCAGTTACTCTCGTAGCCAAGAGACCCAGTACTTC
v_call: TRBV6-5
j_call: TRBJ2-5
d_call: -
clone_size: -

cdr3_aa: CASSQPGQGGNQPQHF
cdr3_nt: TGTGCCAGTAGTCAGCCGGGACAGGGTGGCAATCAGCCCCAGCATTTT
v_call: TRBV19
j_call: TRBJ1-5
d_call: TRBD1
clone_size: once

cdr3_aa: CASTLMIRGASEAFF
cdr3_nt: TGTGCCAGCACTCTTATGATCAGGGGCGCCTCCGAAGCTTTCTTT
v_call: TRBV28
j_call: TRBJ1-1
d_call: -
clone_size: -

cdr3_aa: CASSLEGLAGAYEQYF
cdr3_nt: TGTGCCAGCAGCTTGGAAGGACTAGCGGGGGCCTACGAGCAGTACTTC
v_call: TRBV5-8
j_call: TRBJ2-7
d_call: TRBD2
clone_size: many

cdr3_aa: CASSLERNREAFF
cdr3_nt: TGCGCCAGCAGCTTGGAGCGGAATCGTGAAGCTTTCTTT
v_call: TRBV5-1
j_call: TRBJ1-1
d_call: -
clone_size: -

cdr3_aa: CASSFGQGRYEQYF
cdr3_nt: TGTGCCAGCAGCTTCGGACAGGGGAGGTACGAGCAGTACTTC
v_call: TRBV4-2
j_call: TRBJ2-7
d_call: TRBD1
clone_size: -

cdr3_aa: CASSSGTSYEQYF
cdr3_nt: TGTGCCAGCAGTTCTGGGACTTCCTACGAGCAGTACTTC
v_call: TRBV6-6
j_call: TRBJ2-7
d_call: -
clone_size: -

cdr3_aa: CASSLPGNPRQYF
cdr3_nt: TGTGCCAGCAGCTTGCCGGGAAATCCAAGACAGTACTTC
v_call: TRBV5-4
j_call: TRBJ2-4
d_call: -
clone_size: -

cdr3_aa: CASSFTGTGVKKLFF
cdr3_nt: TGCGCCAGCAGCTTCACCGGGACAGGGGTGAAAAAACTGTTTTTT
v_call: TRBV5-1
j_call: TRBJ1-4
d_call: TRBD1
clone_size: -

cdr3_aa: CASSLWRAENTEAFF
cdr3_nt: TGTGCCAGCAGTTTATGGAGGGCCGAGAACACTGAAGCTTTCTTT
v_call: TRBV28
j_call: TRBJ1-1
d_call: -
clone_size: -

cdr3_aa: CAWSALNRGRLSSYNSPLHF
cdr3_nt: TGTGCCTGGAGTGCCCTTAACAGGGGCCGCTTAAGCTCCTATAATTCACCCCTCCACTTT
v_call: TRBV30
j_call: TRBJ1-6
d_call: TRBD1
clone_size: -

cdr3_aa: CASSQGSYSPLHF
cdr3_nt: TGTGCCAGCAGCCAAGGGAGCTATTCACCCCTCCACTTT
v_call: TRBV4-2
j_call: TRBJ1-6
d_call: -
clone_size: few

cdr3_aa: CASSETSGSSYEQYF
cdr3_nt: TGTGCCAGCAGCGAGACTAGCGGGAGCTCCTACGAGCAGTACTTC
v_call: TRBV11-2
j_call: TRBJ2-7
d_call: TRBD2
clone_size: -

cdr3_aa: CASSLAPGANVLTF
cdr3_nt: TGCGCCAGCAGCTTGGCTCCCGGGGCCAACGTCCTGACTTTC
v_call: TRBV5-1
j_call: TRBJ2-6
d_call: -
clone_size: few

cdr3_aa: CSASLGGSYNEQFF
cdr3_nt: TGCAGTGCTAGTTTGGGGGGCTCCTACAATGAGCAGTTCTTC
v_call: TRBV20-1
j_call: TRBJ2-1
d_call: -
clone_size: few

cdr3_aa: CASSPPGNGYEQYF
cdr3_nt: TGTGCCAGTAGCCCCCCAGGGAACGGCTACGAGCAGTACTTC
v_call: TRBV19
j_call: TRBJ2-7
d_call: -
clone_size: once

cdr3_aa: CATSIGGLDTQYF
cdr3_nt: TGTGCCACCAGCATAGGAGGCTTGGATACGCAGTATTTT
v_call: TRBV15
j_call: TRBJ2-3
d_call: -
clone_size: -

cdr3_aa: CASSPAGSPLHF
cdr3_nt: TGTGCCAGCTCACCTGCGGGTTCACCCCTCCACTTT
v_call: TRBV18
j_call: TRBJ1-6
d_call: -
clone_size: few

cdr3_aa: CAWRELDREDYGYTF
cdr3_nt: TGTGCCTGGAGGGAGCTCGACAGGGAGGACTATGGCTACACCTTC
v_call: TRBV30
j_call: TRBJ1-2
d_call: TRBD1
clone_size: once

cdr3_aa: CASSLAADSYNEQFF
cdr3_nt: TGTGCCAGCAGCTTAGCGGCTGACTCCTACAATGAGCAGTTCTTC
v_call: TRBV7-2
j_call: TRBJ2-1
d_call: -
clone_size: -

cdr3_aa: CASSRADTQYF
cdr3_nt: TGTGCCAGCAGCCGGGCAGATACGCAGTATTTT
v_call: TRBV28
j_call: TRBJ2-3
d_call: -
clone_size: -

cdr3_aa: CASSGGTSAGQETQYF
cdr3_nt: TGTGCCAGCAGTGGGGGGACTAGCGCGGGCCAAGAGACCCAGTACTTC
v_call: TRBV2
j_call: TRBJ2-5
d_call: TRBD2
clone_size: -

cdr3_aa: CASSGQDTEAFF
cdr3_nt: TGTGCCAGCAGCGGACAGGACACTGAAGCTTTCTTT
v_call: TRBV28
j_call: TRBJ1-1
d_call: TRBD1
clone_size: -

cdr3_aa: CSVEGNSGMYNEQFF
cdr3_nt: TGCAGCGTTGAAGGGAATAGCGGGATGTACAATGAGCAGTTCTTC
v_call: TRBV29-1
j_call: TRBJ2-1
d_call: TRBD2
clone_size: once

cdr3_aa: CASSLLDRVVTYGYTF
cdr3_nt: TGTGCCAGCAGCTTACTCGACAGGGTTGTCACCTATGGCTACACCTTC
v_call: TRBV7-9
j_call: TRBJ1-2
d_call: TRBD1
clone_size: -

cdr3_aa: CASSGGTGEGETQYF
cdr3_nt: TGTGCCAGCAGTGGCGGGACAGGGGAGGGGGAGACCCAGTACTTC
v_call: TRBV27
j_call: TRBJ2-5
d_call: TRBD1
clone_size: -

cdr3_aa: CASSREGADIQYF
cdr3_nt: TGTGCCAGCAGCCGGGAGGGGGCGGACATTCAGTACTTC
v_call: TRBV11-3
j_call: TRBJ2-4
d_call: -
clone_size: -

cdr3_aa: CASSVPGQGDEQFF
cdr3_nt: TGTGCCAGCAGCGTTCCGGGACAGGGAGACGAGCAGTTCTTC
v_call: TRBV5-4
j_call: TRBJ2-1
d_call: TRBD1
clone_size: -

cdr3_aa: CASRRGGDGYTF
cdr3_nt: TGTGCCAGTAGGAGAGGGGGCGATGGCTACACCTTC
v_call: TRBV19
j_call: TRBJ1-2
d_call: TRBD1
clone_size: -

cdr3_aa: CASSPSTGPGPIAYEQYF
cdr3_nt: TGTGCCAGCAGCCCCTCGACAGGGCCAGGACCAATTGCCTACGAGCAGTACTTC
v_call: TRBV4-2
j_call: TRBJ2-7
d_call: TRBD1
clone_size: -

cdr3_aa: CSVWTGGLGTFF
cdr3_nt: TGCAGCGTATGGACAGGGGGCCTAGGAACTTTCTTT
v_call: TRBV29-1
j_call: TRBJ1-1
d_call: TRBD1
clone_size: -

cdr3_aa: CASSIELGQGAYGYTF
cdr3_nt: TGTGCCAGTAGTATAGAGTTAGGACAGGGGGCGTACGGCTACACCTTC
v_call: TRBV19
j_call: TRBJ1-2
d_call: TRBD1
clone_size: once

cdr3_aa: CASSQDASYEQYF
cdr3_nt: TGCGCCAGCAGCCAAGACGCGAGCTACGAGCAGTACTTC
v_call: TRBV4-1
j_call: TRBJ2-7
d_call: -
clone_size: few

cdr3_aa: CAIGGTKTGELFF
cdr3_nt: TGTGCCATCGGGGGGACTAAGACCGGGGAGCTGTTTTTT
v_call: TRBV10-3
j_call: TRBJ2-2
d_call: TRBD2
clone_size: -

cdr3_aa: CAISGTSGKTYNEQFF
cdr3_nt: TGTGCCATCAGTGGGACTAGCGGGAAAACCTACAATGAGCAGTTCTTC
v_call: TRBV10-3
j_call: TRBJ2-1
d_call: TRBD2
clone_size: -

cdr3_aa: CSASRASGSYEQYF
cdr3_nt: TGCAGTGCTAGTAGGGCTAGCGGGAGCTACGAGCAGTACTTC
v_call: TRBV20-1
j_call: TRBJ2-7
d_call: TRBD2
clone_size: -

cdr3_aa: CATSRLRGSYNEQFF
cdr3_nt: TGTGCCACCAGCAGACTTCGAGGCTCCTACAATGAGCAGTTCTTC
v_call: TRBV15
j_call: TRBJ2-1
d_call: -
clone_size: -

cdr3_aa: CASRNTGDRAKNIQYF
cdr3_nt: TGTGCCAGTAGAAATACAGGGGATAGAGCCAAAAACATTCAGTACTTC
v_call: TRBV19
j_call: TRBJ2-4
d_call: TRBD1
clone_size: -

cdr3_aa: CASSPGVMNEKLFF
cdr3_nt: TGTGCCAGCTCCCCCGGGGTTATGAACGAAAAACTGTTTTTT
v_call: TRBV18
j_call: TRBJ1-4
d_call: -
clone_size: -

cdr3_aa: CASSFTVNTEAFF
cdr3_nt: TGTGCCAGCAGCTTCACGGTGAACACTGAAGCTTTCTTT
v_call: TRBV5-4
j_call: TRBJ1-1
d_call: -
clone_size: -

cdr3_aa: CASSPGLAFETQYF
cdr3_nt: TGTGCCAGCAGTCCCGGACTAGCGTTTGAGACCCAGTACTTC
v_call: TRBV27
j_call: TRBJ2-5
d_call: TRBD2
clone_size: -

cdr3_aa: CASSPPGRRGLGEQYF
cdr3_nt: TGCGCCAGCAGCCCCCCGGGGAGGAGAGGGTTGGGGGAGCAGTACTTC
v_call: TRBV5-1
j_call: TRBJ2-7
d_call: -
clone_size: -

cdr3_aa: CASSLALAPYNEQFF
cdr3_nt: TGTGCCAGCAGCTTAGCACTAGCCCCCTACAATGAGCAGTTCTTC
v_call: TRBV7-8
j_call: TRBJ2-1
d_call: -
clone_size: few

cdr3_aa: CASSLSGGVGGELFF
cdr3_nt: TGTGCCAGCAGCCTTAGCGGGGGGGTCGGCGGGGAGCTGTTTTTT
v_call: TRBV7-2
j_call: TRBJ2-2
d_call: TRBD2
clone_size: -

cdr3_aa: CASSRGGPSYEQYF
cdr3_nt: TGTGCCAGCAGCCGCGGGGGGCCCTCCTACGAGCAGTACTTC
v_call: TRBV14
j_call: TRBJ2-7
d_call: TRBD2
clone_size: -

cdr3_aa: CASSMGVNYGYTF
cdr3_nt: TGTGCCAGTAGTATGGGAGTTAACTATGGCTACACCTTC
v_call: TRBV19
j_call: TRBJ1-2
d_call: -
clone_size: -

cdr3_aa: CATSREDRVTYGYTF
cdr3_nt: TGTGCCACCAGCAGAGAGGACAGGGTTACCTATGGCTACACCTTC
v_call: TRBV15
j_call: TRBJ1-2
d_call: TRBD1
clone_size: -

cdr3_aa: CASSQISTDTQYF
cdr3_nt: TGTGCCAGTAGTCAGATTAGCACAGATACGCAGTATTTT
v_call: TRBV19
j_call: TRBJ2-3
d_call: -
clone_size: -

cdr3_aa: CSVDGTGRAGQFF
cdr3_nt: TGCAGCGTTGATGGGACAGGGAGGGCTGGGCAGTTCTTC
v_call: TRBV29-1
j_call: TRBJ2-1
d_call: TRBD1
clone_size: -

cdr3_aa: CASTGRVGQYF
cdr3_nt: TGTGCCAGCACGGGGAGGGTCGGGCAGTACTTC
v_call: TRBV28
j_call: TRBJ2-7
d_call: TRBD2
clone_size: -

cdr3_aa: CASSRDRLGTEAFF
cdr3_nt: TGCGCCAGCAGCCGGGACAGGCTAGGGACTGAAGCTTTCTTT
v_call: TRBV5-1
j_call: TRBJ1-1
d_call: TRBD1
clone_size: -

cdr3_aa: CASSPPGLAGGYEQFF
cdr3_nt: TGTGCCAGCAGTCCCCCCGGACTAGCGGGAGGCTATGAGCAGTTCTTC
v_call: TRBV28
j_call: TRBJ2-1
d_call: TRBD2
clone_size: -